This is a list of T cell receptor beta chains from one sample in a study of blood T cell repertoires in COVID-19. Repertoires were generated with immunoSEQ multiplex PCR, while TCRdb's copy carries only in-frame clones and drops some. The data show around 500,000 clones, with approximately 88% seen just once and less than 2% held by the top ten. Specimen: PBMCs or T cells enriched from blood (not recorded which). The source is a woman aged 40 to 50 who had recovered from COVID-19. Each CDR3 is given with its conserved first and last residue. A D gene is named only where the DNA matches it firmly. For some rows the clone size is stated as once, few or many, or as a class when expanded; others skip it.

>NA|TRBJ2-7|NA|TRBV21-1|15
CASSMTGGRAYEQYF
TGTGCCAGCAGCATGACAGGGGGCAGGGCCTACGAGCAGTACTTC
>NA|TRBJ2-3|once|TRBV27|13
CASRGGGGNTQYF
TGTGCCAGCAGGGGGGGTGGTGGAAATACGCAGTATTTT
>TRBD1|TRBJ1-1|NA|TRBV24-1|15
CATSGAGQGNTEAFF
TGTGCCACCAGTGGGGCAGGACAGGGGAACACTGAAGCTTTCTTT
>TRBD2|TRBJ2-1|NA|TRBV10-1|14
CASTSGLAYNEQFF
TGCGCCAGCACCTCGGGACTAGCGTACAATGAGCAGTTCTTC
>TRBD1|TRBJ2-2|few|TRBV5-1|15
CASSSGQGDTGELFF
TGCGCCAGCAGCTCGGGACAGGGGGACACCGGGGAGCTGTTTTTT
>NA|TRBJ1-2|NA|TRBV7-6|15
CASSLARAGAYGYTF
TGTGCCAGCAGCTTAGCGCGAGCAGGGGCCTATGGCTACACCTTC
>NA|TRBJ2-5|NA|TRBV9|14
CASSVGQVQETQYF
TGTGCCAGCAGCGTAGGGCAGGTCCAAGAGACCCAGTACTTC
>NA|TRBJ2-3|NA|TRBV3-1/TRBV3-2|15
CASSHRGSSTDTQYF
TGTGCCAGCAGCCATCGGGGGAGTAGCACAGATACGCAGTATTTT
>NA|TRBJ1-3|NA|TRBV6-5|14
CASSSEARGNTIYF
TGTGCCAGCAGCTCCGAGGCCCGAGGAAACACCATATATTTT
>TRBD1|TRBJ2-5|NA|TRBV2|17
CASSELRDRDQRETQYF
TGTGCCAGCAGTGAGTTAAGGGACAGGGACCAGCGGGAGACCCAGTACTTC
>NA|TRBJ2-2|NA|TRBV11-2|13
CASSKQGTGELFF
TGTGCCAGCAGTAAACAGGGCACCGGGGAGCTGTTTTTT
>TRBD1|TRBJ1-1|NA|TRBV5-1|17
CASSQAGTGGVGTEAFF
TGCGCCAGCAGCCAAGCCGGGACAGGGGGCGTTGGCACTGAAGCTTTCTTT
>TRBD2|TRBJ2-1|NA|TRBV14|16
CASSQDFALAGVEQFF
TGTGCCAGCAGCCAAGATTTCGCTTTAGCGGGAGTAGAGCAGTTCTTC
>TRBD1|TRBJ2-5|NA|TRBV7-9|13
CASSSQGVKTQYF
TGTGCCAGCAGCTCGCAGGGGGTGAAGACCCAGTACTTC
>NA|TRBJ2-2|NA|TRBV6-4|15
CASSAQTDRSGELFF
TGTGCCAGCAGTGCCCAGACAGATCGGTCCGGGGAGCTGTTTTTT
>TRBD1|TRBJ2-1|NA|TRBV9|15
CASSVDGTDNNEQFF
TGTGCCAGCAGCGTAGACGGGACAGACAACAATGAGCAGTTCTTC
>NA|TRBJ1-5|NA|TRBV6-2/TRBV6-3|17
CASSFTLSPLTNQPQHF
TGTGCCAGCAGTTTCACCCTCTCCCCCCTTACTAATCAGCCCCAGCATTTT
>TRBD2|TRBJ2-1|NA|TRBV10-1|19
CASSDDRLAVEAPYNEQFF
TGCGCCAGCAGTGATGACCGACTAGCGGTCGAGGCCCCCTACAATGAGCAGTTCTTC
>TRBD1|TRBJ2-5|NA|TRBV27|15
CASSARRGSGETQYF
TGTGCCAGCAGTGCCCGCAGGGGGTCGGGTGAGACCCAGTACTTC
>NA|TRBJ1-1|NA|TRBV7-2|14
CASSLGGSGTEAFF
TGTGCCAGCAGCTTAGGAGGATCGGGGACTGAAGCTTTCTTT
>TRBD1|TRBJ1-6|NA|TRBV10-2|17
CASSESLGQGPNSPLHF
TGCGCCAGCAGTGAGTCACTAGGACAGGGGCCGAATTCACCCCTCCACTTT
>TRBD2|TRBJ2-2|NA|TRBV11-2|15
CASSLGGEGTGELFF
TGTGCCAGCAGCTTAGGTGGGGAGGGCACCGGGGAGCTGTTTTTT
>TRBD2|TRBJ2-1|once|TRBV7-2|16
CASSELSGIWGNEQFF
TGTGCCAGCAGTGAATTAAGCGGGATATGGGGGAATGAGCAGTTCTTC